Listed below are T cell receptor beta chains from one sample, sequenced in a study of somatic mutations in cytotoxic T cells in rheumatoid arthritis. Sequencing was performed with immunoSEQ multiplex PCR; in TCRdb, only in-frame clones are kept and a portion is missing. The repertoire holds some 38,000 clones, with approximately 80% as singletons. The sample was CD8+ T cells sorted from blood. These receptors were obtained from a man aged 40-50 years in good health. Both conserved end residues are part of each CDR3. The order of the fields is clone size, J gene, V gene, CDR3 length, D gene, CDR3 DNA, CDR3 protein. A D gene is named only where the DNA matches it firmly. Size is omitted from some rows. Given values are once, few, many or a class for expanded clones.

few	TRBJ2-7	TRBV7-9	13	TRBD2	TGTGCCAGCAGCATGCAGCGGGGTGACGAGCAGTACTTC	CASSMQRGDEQYF
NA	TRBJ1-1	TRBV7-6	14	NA	TGTGCCAGCATTGACGGAGCAATGAACACTGAAGCTTTCTTT	CASIDGAMNTEAFF
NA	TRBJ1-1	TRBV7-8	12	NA	TGTGCCAGCAGCTTACGCTACACTGAAGCTTTCTTT	CASSLRYTEAFF
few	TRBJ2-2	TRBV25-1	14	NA	TGTGCCAGCAGCCAGGGTATGGACACCGGGGAGCTGTTTTTT	CASSQGMDTGELFF
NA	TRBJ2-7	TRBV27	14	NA	TGTGCCAGCAGTTTATCGGCTAGCGCCTACGAGCAGTACTTC	CASSLSASAYEQYF
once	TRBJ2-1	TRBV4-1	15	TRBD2	TGCGCCAGCAGCCAGCGGGAGGCCTCCTACAATGAGCAGTTCTTC	CASSQREASYNEQFF
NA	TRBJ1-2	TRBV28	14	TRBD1	TGTGCCAGTACCGGGACAGGGGTCTGGTATGGCTACACCTTC	CASTGTGVWYGYTF
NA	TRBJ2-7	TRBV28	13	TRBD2	TGTGCCAGCAGCCCGGGAGGTGCGCGCGAGCAGTACTTC	CASSPGGAREQYF
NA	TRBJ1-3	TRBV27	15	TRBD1	TGTGCCAGCAGTTTATGGGGACAGGAAGGAAACACCATATATTTT	CASSLWGQEGNTIYF
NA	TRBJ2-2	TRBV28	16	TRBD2	TGTGCCAGCAGTTGGGAGGGGTTCGCGAACACCGGGGAGCTGTTTTTT	CASSWEGFANTGELFF